The clone carrying this T cell receptor (beta chain) showed up just once. Amplification targeted the TCR beta CDR3 regions, with RNA transcripts as the source material. Second-round multiplex PCR followed a first-round RT-PCR using HTBI primers. TCRdb re-called the multiplex PCR reads through MiXCR, storing one row per CDR3 protein. The sample includes 200,000 to 250,000 distinct CDR3 sequences, around 42% of them seen just once. This sample is part of a study of Graves' ophthalmopathy and Graves' hyperthyroidism. This CDR3 comprises 13 residues. Germline values: CDR1 LNHDA, CDR2 SQIVND (reference sequence). V was cut by 3 bases and J by 6 bases, with 11 bases left in between.

The source material was peripheral blood. The chain links TRBV19 to TRBJ1-2; D may be TRBD1 (5 bases). This clonotype originated in an adult man with Graves' ophthalmopathy. As DNA, the CDR3 is TGTGCCAGTAGTATGGGGGGAGAGGATGGCTACACCTTC. Its protein is CASSMGGEDGYTF.